The present entry profiles one T cell receptor beta chain with its context. This sample was included in a study of blood T cell repertoires in COVID-19. In the study overall: The samples span acute and convalescent COVID-19 from the United States, Italy and Spain.

Libraries were prepared by immunoSEQ multiplex PCR; TCRdb keeps only in-frame clonotypes and omits some of them. The sample includes some 87,000 clones, roughly 90% of them seen just once. Looked up from germline, CDR1 is SGHDT and CDR2 is YYEEEE. The CDR3 length is 16 residues. Deletions cut 2 bases from V and 1 base from J, with 15 bases between. J is TRBJ1-1 and V is TRBV5-6; TRBD1 is a possible D gene (6 bases). Sequenced: peripheral blood. The clonotype originates from a human donor with COVID-19, enrolled during active disease. The donor label of this sample is uncertain. CDR3 nucleotides: TGTGCCAGCAGCTTCCTTGGGGGCGTAGAGAACACTGAAGCTTTCTTT. Translation gives CASSFLGGVENTEAFF. Full variable domain (remainder filled in from reference TRBV5-6 and TRBJ1-1): DAGVTQSPTHLIKTRGQQVTLRCSPKSGHDTVSWYQQALGQGPQFIFQYYEEEERQRGNFPDRFSGHQFPNYSSELNVNALLLGDSALYLCASSFLGGVENTEAFFGQGTRLTVV.